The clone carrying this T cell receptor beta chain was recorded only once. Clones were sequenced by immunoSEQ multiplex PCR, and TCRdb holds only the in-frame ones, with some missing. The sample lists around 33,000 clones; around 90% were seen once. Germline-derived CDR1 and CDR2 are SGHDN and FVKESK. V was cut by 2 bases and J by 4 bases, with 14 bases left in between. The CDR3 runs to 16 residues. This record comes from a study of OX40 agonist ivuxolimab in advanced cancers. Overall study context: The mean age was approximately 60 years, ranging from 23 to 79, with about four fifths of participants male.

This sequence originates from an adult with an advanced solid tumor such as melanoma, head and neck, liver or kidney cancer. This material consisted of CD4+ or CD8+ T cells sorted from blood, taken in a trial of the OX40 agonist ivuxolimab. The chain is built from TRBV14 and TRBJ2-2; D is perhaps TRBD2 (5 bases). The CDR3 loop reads CASSQSWRLATGELFF. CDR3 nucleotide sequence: TGTGCCAGCAGCCAAAGCTGGCGGCTAGCCACCGGGGAGCTGTTTTTT.